Shown below are 22 T cell receptor beta chains from a single sample sequenced in a study of T cells in Graves' hyperthyroidism and ophthalmopathy. Regions amplified from RNA transcripts were the TCR beta CDR3 regions. HTBI primers drove first-round RT-PCR of the TCR CDR3. TCRdb recomputed calls from the multiplex PCR reads with MiXCR, one row per CDR3 protein. The data show about 640,000 distinct CDR3 sequences, just under 45% seen once. The source material was peripheral blood or thyroid tissue (not recorded which). The source is an adult man with Graves' disease, either hyperthyroidism or ophthalmopathy (not recorded which).

This clonotype was detected only a few times. The chain uses TRBV20-1 and TRBJ1-1, with 7 bases lining up with TRBD1. The CDR3 is 13 residues long. V gave up 6 bases and J gave up 1 base; unmatched junction bases: 5. Germline CDR1 DFQATT, CDR2 SNEGSKA (reference sequence). In nucleotides, the CDR3 is TGCAGTGCCTCAACAGGGGCGAACACTGAAGCTTTCTTT. Its protein product is CSASTGANTEAFF.

About this clonotype: Being one base from a much bigger clone, this may be a read error. The chain employs TRBV2 and TRBJ1-5; no firm D call. Germline lookup yields CDR1 SNHLY and CDR2 FYNNEI. V gave up 4 bases and J gave up 4 bases, with 8 bases separating them. The CDR3 is 13 amino acids. The CDR3 bases are TGTGCCAGCAGTGGCCTTAGAAATCAGCCCCAGCATTTT. Residues: CASSGLRNQPQHF.

On this clonotype itself: One base away lies a much larger clone, so this may be a sequencing read error. The chain has TRBV2 and TRBJ2-5; 7 bases agree with TRBD2. The ends lost 4 bases at V and 5 bases at J; junction bases unmatched: 4. The CDR3 covers 13 residues. Germline V gene data show CDR1 as SNHLY and CDR2 as FYNNEI. In nucleotides, the CDR3 is TGTGCCAGCAGTGTGACTAGCTGGGAGACCCAGTACTTC. Protein product: CASSVTSWETQYF.

The chain is built from TRBV10-1 and TRBJ2-5; D perhaps matches TRBD1 (5 bases). This CDR3 has 12 amino acids. CDR1 WNHNN and CDR2 SYGVQD come from the germline V gene (reference sequence). V dropped 6 bases and J dropped 5 bases, with 10 bases sitting between them. This chain's CDR3 is CASRKGWETQYF. The CDR3 nucleotides are TGCGCCAGCAGAAAGGGGTGGGAGACCCAGTACTTC.

V usage is TRBV20-1 and J usage is TRBJ2-7, with unresolved D. Deletions cut 6 bases from V and 3 bases from J, with 9 bases between. CDR3 length: 11 amino acids. The germline CDR1 and CDR2 sequences are DFQATT and SNEGSKA (reference sequence). Here the CDR3 DNA reads TGCAGTGCAACGGAGAACTACGAGCAGTACTTC. As protein: CSATENYEQYF.

The rearrangement joins TRBV9 to TRBJ2-7; D unclear. The germline V and J ends were trimmed by 3 bases and 0 bases, with 13 bases remaining between them. Germline V gene lookup returns CDR1 SGDLS and CDR2 YYNGEE. The CDR3 extends over 15 amino acids. The CDR3 region has the DNA TGTGCCAGCAGCGAAGGTTCGGGCGGCTCCTACGAGCAGTACTTC. Translating it yields CASSEGSGGSYEQYF. The variable domain in full, completed from reference TRBV9 and TRBJ2-7, reads DSGVTQTPKHLITATGQRVTLRCSPRSGDLSVYWYQQSLDQGLQFLIQYYNGEERAKGNILERFSAQQFPDLHSELNLSSLELGDSALYFCASSEGSGGSYEQYFGPGTRLTVT.

Worth noting for this clonotype: An end of the junction differs from the germline gene, which may be a read error. In DNA, the CDR3 is TGCGCCAGCAGCCCCTCTACAGGGGTTGCAAATCAGCCCCAGCATTTT. Protein: CASSPSTGVANQPQHF. The chain has TRBV2 and TRBJ1-5; TRBD1 agrees at 7 bases. The CDR3 spans 16 residues. CDR1 SNHLY and CDR2 FYNNEI come from the germline V gene.

A remark on this clonotype: This sequence may be a read error, since a much larger clone differs from it by one base. V gene TRBV19 combines with J gene TRBJ2-7, with D unresolved. Germline values: CDR1 LNHDA, CDR2 SQIVND (reference sequence). V was shortened by 2 bases and J by 2 bases, with 10 bases between the two germline ends. This CDR3 has 14 amino acids. CDR3 in DNA: TGTGCCAGTAGTATAAGGCCATCCGCCTACGAGCAGTACTTC. Its protein product is CASSIRPSAYEQYF. The full variable domain, its missing parts supplied by reference TRBV19 and TRBJ2-7, is DGGITQSPKYLFRKEGQNVTLSCEQNLNHDAMYWYRQDPGQGLRLIYYSQIVNDFQKGDIAEGYSVSREKKESFPLTVTSAQKNPTAFYLCASSIRPSAYEQYFGPGTRLTVT.

The rearrangement joins TRBV7-9 to TRBJ1-1; D not resolved. Germline CDR1 and CDR2: SEHNR and FQNEAQ (reference sequence). V lost 3 bases and J lost 5, with 7 bases in between. The CDR3 extends over 12 amino acids. CDR3: CASSFERTEAFF. CDR3 nucleotide sequence: TGTGCCAGCAGCTTCGAGAGGACTGAAGCTTTCTTT.

This clonotype was counted at least ten times. The chain uses TRBV29-1 and TRBJ1-1; D gene uncertain. The CDR3 totals 15 residues. Trimming removed 0 bases from V and 4 bases from J, with 15 bases in between. The germline V gene encodes CDR1 SQVTM and CDR2 ANQGSEA. The CDR3 loop reads CSVEDLRGRGTEAFF. The CDR3 bases are TGCAGCGTTGAAGATCTGCGGGGTCGGGGCACTGAAGCTTTCTTT.

The chain joins TRBV19 to TRBJ2-5; possible D gene TRBD1, 6 bases. This CDR3 comprises 15 residues. Germline-derived CDR1 and CDR2 are LNHDA and SQIVND (reference sequence). The V and J ends lost 3 bases and 3 bases respectively, with 14 bases between them. CDR3 loop: CASSMMAGAEETQYF. The CDR3 DNA reads TGTGCCAGTAGTATGATGGCAGGGGCCGAAGAGACCCAGTACTTC.

This clonotype was recorded at least ten times. The chain has TRBV10-3 and TRBJ2-6; maybe TRBD2 (5 bases). V was shortened by 3 bases and J by 0 bases, with 9 bases between the two germline ends. The V gene's germline CDR1 is ENHRY and CDR2 SYGVKD. The CDR3 totals 16 residues. This CDR3 is CAISDGSASGANVLTF. The DNA of the CDR3 is TGTGCCATCAGTGATGGGAGTGCCTCTGGGGCCAACGTCCTGACTTTC.

The genes are TRBV20-1 and TRBJ1-1; possibly TRBD1 for D (5 bases). The germline V and J ends were trimmed by 4 bases and 3 bases, with 12 bases remaining between them. Germline loops: CDR1 DFQATT, CDR2 SNEGSKA (reference sequence). This CDR3 spans 13 amino acids. The CDR3 DNA reads TGCAGTGCTATCGCTCAGGGCTACACTGAAGCTTTCTTT. This translates into CSAIAQGYTEAFF.

In nucleotides, the CDR3 is TGTGCCAGCAGTCAAGGGACAGGGGGAAGAGAGACCCAGTACTTC. This gives the protein CASSQGTGGRETQYF. The chain combines TRBV7-9 with TRBJ2-5, with 11 nucleotides matching TRBD1. V trimming: 6 bases; J trimming: 4 bases; junction bases outside the gene matches: 7. From germline, CDR1 is SEHNR and CDR2 FQNEAQ (reference sequence). CDR3 length: 15 amino acids.

A word on this clonotype: A clone one base away is much larger, so this may be a read error. The V call is TRBV10-3, the J call TRBJ1-6; 8 bases align to TRBD1. This CDR3 has 13 amino acids. The V gene's germline CDR1 is ENHRY and CDR2 SYGVKD. Trimming at V came to 2 bases and at J to 9 bases, leaving 0 bases not matched to a gene. CDR3 amino acids: CAISEGQGSPLHF. In DNA, the CDR3 is TGTGCCATCAGTGAGGGACAGGGTTCACCCCTCCACTTT.

The rearrangement joins TRBV6-6 to TRBJ2-5, with D possibly TRBD2 on 5 matching bases. Deletions cut 2 bases from V and 0 bases from J, with 7 bases between. The germline V gene has CDR1 MNHNY and CDR2 SVGAGI (reference sequence). The CDR3 sequence is 14 residues long. The CDR3 protein is CASSYLANQETQYF. The DNA for the CDR3 is TGTGCCAGCAGTTACCTAGCCAACCAAGAGACCCAGTACTTC.

This clonotype was seen once. The gene calls are TRBV11-1 and TRBJ1-2; 7 bases map to TRBD1. Trimming cost V 5 bases and J 0 bases; bases outside gene matches: 9. CDR1 SGHAT and CDR2 FQDESV come from the germline V gene (reference sequence). The CDR3 spans 16 residues. CDR3 sequence reads: CASSPRQGTTNYGYTF. The CDR3 DNA reads TGTGCCAGCAGCCCCCGACAGGGCACCACTAACTATGGCTACACCTTC.

This clonotype showed up many times. The chain combines TRBV7-9 with TRBJ1-4, with TRBD1 matching 7 bases. The CDR3 loop spans 15 amino acids. The germline CDR1 and CDR2 sequences are SEHNR and FQNEAQ (reference sequence). With V trimmed by 5 bases and J by 4 bases, 7 bases remained unmatched. In DNA form, the CDR3 reads TGTGCCAGCAGCCCCCCGGGACAGATTAATGAAAAACTGTTTTTT. It codes for CASSPPGQINEKLFF.

This clonotype was seen repeatedly, ten times or more. This chain uses TRBV5-1 with TRBJ1-6; TRBD1 matches 8 bases. The germline V gene has CDR1 SGHRS and CDR2 YFSETQ. The CDR3 loop spans 15 amino acids. Trimming cost V 3 bases and J 6 bases; bases outside gene matches: 5. The DNA for the CDR3 is TGCGCCAGCAGCTGGGAGACAGGGGCTAATTCACCCCTCCACTTT. Its translation: CASSWETGANSPLHF.

The chain joins TRBV2 to TRBJ1-5; D uncertain. The CDR3 runs 16 residues. Germline lookup yields CDR1 SNHLY and CDR2 FYNNEI. Trimming shortened V by 5 bases and J by 5 bases, and 19 bases separated the two germline ends. The CDR3 reads CASSLGSSGVYQPQHF. DNA for the CDR3: TGTGCCAGCAGTTTAGGGAGTAGCGGGGTTTATCAGCCCCAGCATTTT.

This clonotype was counted a few times. This rearrangement joins TRBV25-1 to TRBJ1-2; D unclear. Trimming pared 6 bases from V and 3 bases from J, leaving 20 bases between. The V gene's germline CDR1 is MGHDK and CDR2 SYGVNS. The CDR3 consists of 16 residues. CDR3 DNA: TGTGCCAGCAGCTTGGCCCTCCCGGCAGCGGACTATGGCTACACCTTC. Its translation is CASSLALPAADYGYTF.

This clonotype occurred many times. The CDR3 sequence is CATSSGPGFNYGYTF. CDR3 coding DNA: TGTGCCACCAGCAGCGGGCCGGGGTTTAACTATGGCTACACCTTC. The chain employs TRBV15 and TRBJ1-2; no clear D gene. V dropped 3 bases and J dropped 1 base, with 12 bases sitting between them. This CDR3 is 15 amino acids long. The germline V gene has CDR1 LNHNV and CDR2 YYDKDF (reference sequence). The full variable domain, with the rest looked up from reference TRBV15 and TRBJ1-2, is DAMVIQNPRYQVTQFGKPVTLSCSQTLNHNVMYWYQQKSSQAPKLLFHYYDKDFNNEADTPDNFQSRRPNTSFCFLDIRSPGLGDTAMYLCATSSGPGFNYGYTFGSGTRLTVV.